The sequence of this TCR beta chain was determined in a study of T cells in localized non-small cell lung cancer. Only in-frame clones appear in the TCRdb table, and some are missing; sequencing was by immunoSEQ multiplex PCR. The sample lists approximately 15,000 clones, 85% to 90% occurring once. Trimming stripped 5 bases from V and 5 bases from J, with 18 bases between. The CDR3 contains 15 residues. The germline CDR1 and CDR2 sequences are SGHAT and FQDESV (reference sequence). The TCR was taken from a woman aged 35-75 years with stage I lung adenocarcinoma. Sample: peripheral blood, taken before any cancer treatment. The chain carries TRBV11-1 and TRBJ2-5; perhaps D is TRBD1 or TRBD2 (5 bases each). For the CDR3, the DNA is TGTGCCAGCAGCCGGGACCGGACGGGTGGGGAGACCCAGTACTTC. This translates into CASSRDRTGGETQYF. The complete variable domain, with remaining parts taken from reference TRBV11-1 and TRBJ2-5, reads EAEVAQSPRYKITEKSQAVAFWCDPISGHATLYWYRQILGQGPELLVQFQDESVVDDSQLPKDRFSAERLKGVDSTLKIQPAELGDSAMYLCASSRDRTGGETQYFGPGTRLLVL.